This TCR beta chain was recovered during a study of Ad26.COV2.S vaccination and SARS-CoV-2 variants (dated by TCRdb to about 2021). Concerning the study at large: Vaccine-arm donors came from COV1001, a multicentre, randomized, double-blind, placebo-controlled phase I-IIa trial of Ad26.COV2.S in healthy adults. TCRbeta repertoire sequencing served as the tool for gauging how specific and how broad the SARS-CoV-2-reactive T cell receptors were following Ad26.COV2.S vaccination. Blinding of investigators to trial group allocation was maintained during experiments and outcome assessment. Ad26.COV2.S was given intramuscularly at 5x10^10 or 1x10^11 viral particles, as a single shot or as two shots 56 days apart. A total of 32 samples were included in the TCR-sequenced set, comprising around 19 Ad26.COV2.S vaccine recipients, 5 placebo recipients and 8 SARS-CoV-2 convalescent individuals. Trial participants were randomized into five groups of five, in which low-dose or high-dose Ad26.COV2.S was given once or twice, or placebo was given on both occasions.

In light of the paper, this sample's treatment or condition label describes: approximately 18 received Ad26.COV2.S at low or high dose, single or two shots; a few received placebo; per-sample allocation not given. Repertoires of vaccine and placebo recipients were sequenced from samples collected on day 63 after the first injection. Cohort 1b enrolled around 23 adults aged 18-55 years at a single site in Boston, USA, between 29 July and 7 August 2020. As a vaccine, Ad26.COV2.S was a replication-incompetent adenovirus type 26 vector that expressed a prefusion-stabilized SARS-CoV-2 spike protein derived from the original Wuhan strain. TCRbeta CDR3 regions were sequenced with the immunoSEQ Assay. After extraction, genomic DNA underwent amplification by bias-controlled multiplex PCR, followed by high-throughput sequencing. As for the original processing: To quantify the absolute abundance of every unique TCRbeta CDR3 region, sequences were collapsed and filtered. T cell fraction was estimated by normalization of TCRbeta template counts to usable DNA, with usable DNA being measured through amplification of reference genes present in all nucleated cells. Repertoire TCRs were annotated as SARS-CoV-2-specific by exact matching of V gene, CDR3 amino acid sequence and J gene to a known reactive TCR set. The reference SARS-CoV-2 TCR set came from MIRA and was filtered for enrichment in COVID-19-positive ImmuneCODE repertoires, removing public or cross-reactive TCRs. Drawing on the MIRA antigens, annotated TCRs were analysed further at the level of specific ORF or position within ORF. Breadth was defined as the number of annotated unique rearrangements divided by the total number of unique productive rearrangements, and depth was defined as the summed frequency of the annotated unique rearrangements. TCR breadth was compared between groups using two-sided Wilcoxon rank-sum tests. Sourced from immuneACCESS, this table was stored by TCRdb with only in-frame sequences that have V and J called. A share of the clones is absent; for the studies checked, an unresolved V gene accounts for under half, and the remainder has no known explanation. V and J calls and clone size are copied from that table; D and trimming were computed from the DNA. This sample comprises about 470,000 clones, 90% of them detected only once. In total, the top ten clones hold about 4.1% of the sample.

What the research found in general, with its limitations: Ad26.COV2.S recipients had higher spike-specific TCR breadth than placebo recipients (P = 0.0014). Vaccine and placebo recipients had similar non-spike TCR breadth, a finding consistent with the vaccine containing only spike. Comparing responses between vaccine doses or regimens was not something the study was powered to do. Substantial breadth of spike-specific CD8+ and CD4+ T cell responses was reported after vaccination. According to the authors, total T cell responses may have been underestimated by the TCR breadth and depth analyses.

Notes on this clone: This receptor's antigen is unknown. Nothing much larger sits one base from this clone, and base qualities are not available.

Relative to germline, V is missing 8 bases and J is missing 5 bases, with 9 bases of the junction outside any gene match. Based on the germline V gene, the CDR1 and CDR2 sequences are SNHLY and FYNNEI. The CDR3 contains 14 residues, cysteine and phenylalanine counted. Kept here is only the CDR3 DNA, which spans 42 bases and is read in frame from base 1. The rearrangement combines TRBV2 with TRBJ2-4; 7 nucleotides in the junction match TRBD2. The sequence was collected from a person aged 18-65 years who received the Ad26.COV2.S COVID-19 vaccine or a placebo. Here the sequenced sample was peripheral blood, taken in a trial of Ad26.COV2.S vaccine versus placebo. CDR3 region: CASSNSLAENIQYF. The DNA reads TGTGCCAGCTCTAATTCCCTAGCGGAAAACATTCAGTACTTC.